This T cell receptor beta chain was sequenced for a study of T cells in Graves' hyperthyroidism and ophthalmopathy. Study details: Peripheral blood was acquired at first diagnosis, ahead of any therapy whatsoever. General study results and limits: Most thyroid clonotypes expanded above 0.001 were also detected in blood.

This clonotype has a count of ten or more. The antigen is unknown. The CDR3 loop spans 19 amino acids. Germline V CDR1 and CDR2: DFQATT, SNEGSKA (reference sequence). V trimming: 1 base; J trimming: 3 bases; junction bases outside the gene matches: 19. Amplified TCR beta CDR3 regions came from RNA transcripts. HTBI primers were the set used in a first-round RT-PCR of the TCR CDR3. From the multiplex PCR reads, TCRdb called clonotypes with MiXCR, one entry per CDR3 protein. This table has around 600,000 distinct CDR3 sequences, approximately 16% appearing once. Thyroid ultrasound, orbital computed tomography, clinical symptoms, and serum thyroxine and TRAb underpinned diagnoses. PBMCs came from 8.5 to 10 ml fresh peripheral blood.

The sequenced material came from blood. This TCR came from a woman aged 40-49 years with Graves' ophthalmopathy. This chain joins TRBV20-1 and TRBJ2-7; 9 bases fit TRBD2. CDR3 coding DNA: TGCAGTGCTAGAGGTCTAAGTCACAAGGGACTAGCCGACCACTACGAGCAGTACTTC. Amino acids: CSARGLSHKGLADHYEQYF.